The 10 T cell receptor beta chains listed next were all sequenced from one sample in a study of untreated major depressive disorder. Repertoires were generated with immunoSEQ multiplex PCR, while TCRdb's copy carries only in-frame clones and drops some. The sample consists of about 21,000 clones, roughly 93% of them appearing once. Sequencing was done on a sample of CD4+ T cells from PBMCs. The receptors originated from a man aged 30-40 years in good health.

This rearrangement joins TRBV15 to TRBJ1-3; unclear D gene. The CDR3 covers 17 residues. The germline V gene encodes CDR1 LNHNV and CDR2 YYDKDF (reference sequence). The V and J ends lost 0 bases and 0 bases respectively, with 12 bases between them. The chain's CDR3 is CATSRESAGFSGNTIYF. The CDR3 nucleotides read TGTGCCACCAGCAGAGAGAGCGCGGGGTTCTCTGGAAACACCATATATTTT.

The chain carries TRBV27 and TRBJ2-7; 9 nucleotides match TRBD1. Germline V gene lookup returns CDR1 MNHEY and CDR2 SMNVEV (reference sequence). The CDR3 consists of 18 residues. With V trimmed by 1 base and J by 2 bases, 12 bases remained unmatched. CDR3 DNA sequence: TGTGCCAGCAGTTTATTTTCGAAACCGGGACAGGGCACCTACGAGCAGTACTTC. Amino acids: CASSLFSKPGQGTYEQYF.

This chain uses TRBV6-6 with TRBJ1-1; a weak D match, TRBD1 (5 bases). The V end was cut by 6 bases, the J end by 6 bases, with 20 bases between. Germline V gene lookup returns CDR1 MNHNY and CDR2 SVGAGI (reference sequence). The CDR3 is made up of 15 amino acids. The CDR3 DNA sequence: TGTGCCAGCAGGACCCCCCAGGGAGGAAGGGCTGAAGCTTTCTTT. It specifies CASRTPQGGRAEAFF.

The chain recombines TRBV11-3 with TRBJ2-1, with a weak D call TRBD2 (6 bases). The germline V gene encodes CDR1 SGHNT and CDR2 YENEEA. Trimming removed 5 bases at V and 0 bases at J, with 14 bases between. The length of the CDR3 is 16 residues. The CDR3 spells CASSPGGEGSYNEQFF. CDR3 in DNA: TGTGCCAGCAGCCCCGGGGGAGAGGGCTCCTACAATGAGCAGTTCTTC.

The gene calls are TRBV29-1 and TRBJ2-7, with D possibly being TRBD2 (5 bases). The CDR3 extends over 13 amino acids. Germline CDR1 reads SQVTM; CDR2 reads ANQGSEA. The germline V and J ends were trimmed by 7 bases and 2 bases, with 15 bases remaining between them. As DNA, the CDR3 is TGCAGCGCCAAAGCGGCAACAACCTACGAGCAGTACTTC. Encoded protein: CSAKAATTYEQYF.

The chain carries TRBV6-1 and TRBJ2-7; 7 bases fit TRBD1. CDR3 length: 14 amino acids. The V gene's germline CDR1 is MNHNS and CDR2 SASEGT. The trim removed 6 bases at V and 0 bases at J, leaving 5 bases unmatched. CDR3 protein: CASSAQGSSYEQYF. In DNA, the CDR3 is TGTGCCAGCAGCGCACAGGGGAGCTCCTACGAGCAGTACTTC.

Worth noting for this clone: The junction does not match germline at one end; this may be a read error. The rearrangement uses TRBV7-9 and TRBJ2-5; 7 bases line up with TRBD1. Germline CDR1 and CDR2: SEHNR and FQNEAQ (reference sequence). This CDR3 is built from 16 residues. The CDR3 region is CASRLGGPRAQETQYF. The CDR3 nucleotides read TGTGCCAGCAGGTTAGGGGGCCCCAGGGCCCAAGAGACCCAGTACTTC.

In nucleotides, the CDR3 is TGTGCCAGCAGTTTACGACAGGGAGGTTCGGGGCAGCAGTACTTC. Protein product: CASSLRQGGSGQQYF. The chain is built from TRBV27 and TRBJ2-7; D is perhaps TRBD1 (7 bases). The CDR3 spans 15 residues. Germline lookup yields CDR1 MNHEY and CDR2 SMNVEV (reference sequence). V lost 2 bases and J lost 8, with 19 bases in between.

The rearrangement links TRBV9 to TRBJ2-2; D remains unclear. The germline V gene has CDR1 SGDLS and CDR2 YYNGEE. The CDR3 sequence is 14 residues long. V lost 0 bases to trimming and J lost 6 bases, with 9 bases between them. This chain's CDR3 is CASSVGPLPGELFF. CDR3 bases: TGTGCCAGCAGCGTAGGGCCCCTCCCCGGGGAGCTGTTTTTT.

V gene TRBV19 combines with J gene TRBJ1-2; 10 bases map to TRBD1. J was trimmed by 4 bases and V by 6 bases; bases with no gene match: 8. The CDR3 spans 15 residues. Germline CDR1 LNHDA, CDR2 SQIVND (reference sequence). The CDR3 coding sequence is TGTGCCAGTAGCCCGTTATGGACAGGGGGCTATGGCTACACCTTC. This sequence encodes CASSPLWTGGYGYTF.